This T cell receptor (beta chain) appears in the sequencing data of a study of cytomegalovirus exposure and HLA in healthy donors. About the study: There were fewer than 130 million unique TCR beta sequences, drawn from roughly 200 million T cells, in an earlier analysis. HLA-typed donors were the source of 83 million or so unique TCRs, which an early data release held.

Both 60 Vbeta primers and 13 Jbeta primers went into the PCR. Per the authors' pipeline: Around 9.9 million shared chains were among the about 80 million unique TCR beta chains that a later analysis counted. Sequenced by immunoSEQ multiplex PCR; TCRdb stores in-frame clones only, minus some. V and J calls and clone size follow that table, whereas D and trimming were derived from the DNA. The table lists roughly 90,000 clones, 80% to 90% of them singletons. Germline CDR1 MNHEY, CDR2 SVGAGI. The CDR3 extends over 14 amino acids. V lost 6 bases to trimming and J lost 5 bases, with 16 bases between them. The study, taken as a whole, reports: In an earlier analysis, about 87% or about 30%: the productive usage of most TCR beta V segments.

A remark on this clone: The target antigen is unknown.

This chain joins TRBV6-5 and TRBJ2-5; D may be TRBD1 (6 bases). Material for sequencing was PBMCs. The TCR originated in a man between 18 and 29 years old in good health and CMV-seronegative. The CDR3 is CASSLGTLGETQYF. CDR3 nucleotide sequence: TGTGCCAGCAGCCTCGGGACATTAGGGGAGACCCAGTACTTC.